This TCR beta chain was sequenced for a study of blood T cell repertoires in COVID-19 (dated by TCRdb to 2020 to 2022). At the level of the whole study: Samples covering the acute and convalescent phases of COVID-19 were provided by collaborators in the United States, Italy and Spain. The material from the prospective study consisted of cDNA or gDNA derived from T cells, B-cell-depleted T cells, or PBMCs. The dataset comprised deeply sampled blood TCRbeta repertoires from subjects exposed to, actively infected with, or recovered from COVID-19. The repertoires were made available in a free public database intended to serve as a resource for research on the immune response to SARS-CoV-2. Samples were obtained from the ongoing ImmuneRACE study (first 160 participants) and from 1,200 or so subjects provided by 6 global collaborators. Nearly every sample came with metadata listing a de-identified subject ID, COVID-19 status, age in years and sex. Where available, HLA class I and class II types were obtained from metadata supplied by the sample provider rather than from assay-based typing. General findings and caveats noted by the study authors: How much clinical and demographic metadata was included differed by source and by participant, and the metadata was provided uncurated.

As to this clone: Its target antigen remains unknown. Base qualities are missing; no much larger clone stands one base away.

The CDR3 spans 16 residues, from the cysteine through the phenylalanine. Only the CDR3 part of the read is kept: 48 bases, read in frame from the first base. For CDR1 and CDR2, the germline V gene lists SGHTS and YDEGEE. V is cut by 0 bases and J by 1 base, and the space between the germline ends is 13 bases. Samples from volunteer blood donors who had recovered from COVID-19 were contributed by a second Seattle source. The collaborating institutions used their own protocols to collect whole blood in K2EDTA tubes. For TCRbeta analysis, collaborators shipped samples as frozen whole blood, isolated PBMCs, or DNA extracted from either of those sample types. TCRbeta CDR3 regions were amplified from genomic DNA by means of the immunoSEQ Assay, a bias-controlled multiplex PCR. The paper's data handling went like this. The number of nucleated cells in each sample was estimated by amplification of reference gene primers within the assay. To quantify the absolute abundance of each unique TCRbeta CDR3 rearrangement, sequence reads were collapsed and filtered. For each sample, productive Simpson clonality was calculated by taking the square root of Simpson's diversity index across productive rearrangements. What TCRdb holds here is the immuneACCESS table cut down to in-frame rearrangements. Part of the clones is not present; checked against another copy, under half of the missing clones reflect an unresolved V gene, and the others are unexplained. V and J calls and clone size come straight from that table; D and trimming were deduced from the DNA. The sample yields approximately 150,000 clones; 85% to 90% were counted once. The ten largest clones capture around 38% of the sample.

This receptor was identified in a man aged 50-60 years who had recovered from COVID-19. The sequencing sample was made of peripheral blood. The sequence links TRBV5-8 to TRBJ1-1, and perhaps TRBD1 as D gene, on 5 matching bases. The CDR3 protein: CASSLGLWGGNTEAFF. The sequence in DNA is TGTGCCAGCAGCTTGGGTCTCTGGGGCGGGAACACTGAAGCTTTCTTT.